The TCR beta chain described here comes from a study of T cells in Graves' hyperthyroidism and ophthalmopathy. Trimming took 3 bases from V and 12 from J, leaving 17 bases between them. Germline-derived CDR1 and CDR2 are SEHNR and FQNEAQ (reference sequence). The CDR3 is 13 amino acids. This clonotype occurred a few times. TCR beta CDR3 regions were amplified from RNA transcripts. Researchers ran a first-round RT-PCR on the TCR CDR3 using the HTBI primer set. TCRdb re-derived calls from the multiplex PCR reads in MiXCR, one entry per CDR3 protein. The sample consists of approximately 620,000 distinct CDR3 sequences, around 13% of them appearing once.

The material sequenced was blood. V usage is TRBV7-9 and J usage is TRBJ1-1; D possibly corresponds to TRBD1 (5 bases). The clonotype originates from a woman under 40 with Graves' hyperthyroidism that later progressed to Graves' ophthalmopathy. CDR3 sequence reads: CASSFSRGLEPFF. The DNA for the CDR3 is TGTGCCAGCAGCTTTTCCCGGGGCCTGGAACCTTTCTTT. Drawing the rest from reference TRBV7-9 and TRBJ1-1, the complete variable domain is DTGVSQNPRHKITKRGQNVTFRCDPISEHNRLYWYRQTLGQGPEFLTYFQNEAQLEKSRLLSDRFSAERPKGSFSTLEIQRTEQGDSAMYLCASSFSRGLEPFFGQGTRLTVV.